This TCR beta chain was identified in a study of cytomegalovirus exposure and HLA in healthy donors. Losses at the gene ends were 4 bases for V and 7 bases for J; bases not matched to a gene: 9. Germline V gene data show CDR1 as SGHKS and CDR2 as YYEKEE (reference sequence). This CDR3 contains 15 residues. Method: immunoSEQ multiplex PCR; TCRdb's copy keeps in-frame clones and lacks some. There are 110,000 or so clones in the sample; more than 70% occur only once, and approximately 4.9% lies in the top ten. Specimen: PBMCs. This TCR derives from a man aged 18 to 29 in good health and CMV-seronegative. This rearrangement joins TRBV5-5 to TRBJ2-7, with 12 bases lining up with TRBD2. CDR3: CASSPRLAGEDEQYF. The CDR3 coding sequence is TGTGCCAGCAGCCCGAGACTAGCGGGAGAGGATGAGCAGTACTTC. The full variable domain, in which reference TRBV5-5 and TRBJ2-7 provide the parts outside the CDR3, is DAGVTQSPTHLIKTRGQQVTLRCSPISGHKSVSWYQQVLGQGPQFIFQYYEKEERGRGNFPDRFSARQFPNYSSELNVNALLLGDSALYLCASSPRLAGEDEQYFGPGTRLTVT.